This T cell receptor (beta chain) was profiled in a study of cytomegalovirus exposure and HLA in healthy donors. Findings of the study overall: Under in vitro conditions, three CMV-associated chains were confirmed as specific for CMV antigens. Among TCR sequences, most were rare, though some public TCRs appeared in many donors. Altogether, some 170 TCR beta chains were recorded as cytomegalovirus-associated.

This CDR3 is built from 14 residues. V trimming: 8 bases; J trimming: 7 bases; junction bases outside the gene matches: 9. From germline, CDR1 is MDHEN and CDR2 SYDVKM. TCRdb's table, derived via immunoSEQ multiplex PCR, lists solely in-frame clones and lacks some. The data contain almost 65,000 clones, roughly 90% of them seen just once; the ten biggest clones take up around 1.7%. Note on this clone: Its antigen remains unidentified.

This chain joins TRBV28 and TRBJ1-5; 9 bases agree with TRBD1. This TCR came from a woman aged 18-29 years in good health and CMV-seronegative. The sequenced sample was PBMCs. CDR3 in DNA: TGTGCCAGCCTCGGGGGACAGGGTAAACAGCCCCAGCATTTT. Protein product: CASLGGQGKQPQHF. Full variable domain (remainder filled in from reference TRBV28 and TRBJ1-5): DVKVTQSSRYLVKRTGEKVFLECVQDMDHENMFWYRQDPGLGLRLIYFSYDVKMKEKGDIPEGYSVSREKKERFSLILESASTNQTSMYLCASLGGQGKQPQHFGDGTRLSIL.